This TCR beta chain came from a study of Tregs in tolerant kidney transplant recipients (dated by TCRdb to about 2019). In terms of the full investigation: The transplants used related donors along with nonmyeloablative bone marrow transplantation, and in the human trials mixed chimerism was transient. Before combined kidney and bone marrow transplantation, this study identified donor-specific regulatory T cells using TCRbeta sequencing and then followed those same cells after transplant. General findings and caveats noted by the study authors: The most biologically relevant and donor-specific TCRbeta repertoire appeared to be identified by expanding Tregs with activated donor B cells. In tolerant patients, the expansion of donor-specific Tregs was greater than global Treg expansion, suggesting that the expansion was antigen-driven rather than nonspecific. Because the study included only a small number of patients, the results must be confirmed in larger populations and under other immunosuppression protocols. PCR primers changed over time for some patients, so nucleotide-level comparison across those patients' samples was not possible. Biological reproducibility was not directly addressed, though technical replication error appeared minimal.

The germline V gene specifies MDHEN as CDR1 and SYDVKM as CDR2. V and J lose 2 bases and 6 bases, and a span of 8 bases separates them. From its cysteine to its phenylalanine, the CDR3 spans 13 amino acids. CDR3 DNA is the only sequence kept; it has 39 bases, read in frame from the first base. For TCRbeta CDR3 sequencing, genomic DNA from the sorted cells was extracted using the QIAGEN DNeasy Blood and Tissue Kit. Through immunoSEQ, high-throughput TCRbeta CDR3 sequencing was done commercially, including PCR amplification with internal controls and bias correction. The paper's processing steps were these. Unique productive TCRbeta sequences were defined by CDR3 nucleotide sequence where primers matched, and otherwise by CDR3 amino acid sequence together with Vbeta and Jbeta genes. As a correction for sorting error, sequences shared between sorted populations at a frequency ratio of 2:1 or less were discarded, and the remaining shared sequences were assigned to the higher population. A sequence was defined as donor-reactive if the sequence was expanded at least 5-fold in CFSE-low cells compared with unstimulated cells and had a frequency of at least 0.01% in CFSE-low cells. Repertoire divergence was quantified by Jensen-Shannon divergence calculated from the top 100 TCRbeta sequences ranked by frequency. For any sample with multiple sequencing runs, sorting error was corrected in each run separately before the runs were pooled. Not all clones reach the TCRdb copy of this immuneACCESS table, which keeps in-frame sequences only. Checked studies attribute under half of the gap to unresolved V genes and leave the rest unexplained. Clone size and V and J calls were adopted from that table, with D and trimming inferred from the DNA. Here the sample has some 64,000 clones; 95% to 98% occur a single time. Approximately 0.36% of the sample lies in the top ten.

As concerns this clone: The antigen it recognizes is unknown. No quality values exist for individual bases; no much larger clone is one base distant.

The label giving this sample's time point can be read as: blood sample drawn before combined kidney and bone marrow transplant. Thawed PBMCs were FACS-sorted into unstimulated Tregs (CD4+CD25+CD127-), CD4+ non-Tregs (CD4+CD25-), CD4 cells and CD8 cells. Prior to Treg sorting, thawed PBMCs were rested overnight at 37 degrees C with 200 IU/ml IL-2. The patients were a handful of recipients of combined kidney and bone marrow transplants from the ITN036ST trial, and samples were available only for these trial subjects. Healthy control blood was processed to PBMCs with a Ficoll density gradient and then cryopreserved, whereas patient PBMCs were collected both before and after transplant.

The chain couples TRBV28 to TRBJ2-1, with the D gene uncertain. Sequencing was performed on Tregs from blood, taken before the transplant. This TCR was sampled from a human donor who received a combined kidney and bone marrow transplant. The CDR3 loop reads CASSLIRSNEQFF. In nucleotides, the sequence is TGTGCCAGCAGTTTAATCAGGTCCAATGAGCAGTTCTTC.